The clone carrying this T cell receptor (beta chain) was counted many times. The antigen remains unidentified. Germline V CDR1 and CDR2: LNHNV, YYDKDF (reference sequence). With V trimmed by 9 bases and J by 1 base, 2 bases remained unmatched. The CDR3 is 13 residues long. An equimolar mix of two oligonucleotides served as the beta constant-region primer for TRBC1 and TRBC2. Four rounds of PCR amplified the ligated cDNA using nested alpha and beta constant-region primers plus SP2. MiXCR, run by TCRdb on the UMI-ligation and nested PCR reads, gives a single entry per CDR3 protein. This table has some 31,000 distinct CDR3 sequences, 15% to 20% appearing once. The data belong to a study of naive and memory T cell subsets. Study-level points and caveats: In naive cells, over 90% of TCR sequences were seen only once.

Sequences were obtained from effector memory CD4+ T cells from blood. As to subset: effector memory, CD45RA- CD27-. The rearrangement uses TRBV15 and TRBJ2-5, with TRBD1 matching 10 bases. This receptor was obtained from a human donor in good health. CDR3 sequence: CATRTGGQETQYF. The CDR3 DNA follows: TGTGCCACTCGGACAGGGGGCCAAGAGACCCAGTACTTC.